This TCR beta chain was recorded in a study of human T cells and chemical hapten exposure. In the study overall: Patients got weekly scalp diphenylcyclopropenone doses over the roughly 24-week study. Points from the study as a whole: There was no change with DPC sensitization in TCRs above 1 in 1000 frequency.

Time point in this sample: pre-sensitization, week 0. Described treatment: therapeutic diphenylcyclopropenone sensitization with weekly scalp DPC. CDR1 ENHRY and CDR2 SYGVKD come from the germline V gene. The CDR3 totals 15 residues. Germline trimming cut 6 bases from V and 5 bases from J; bases unmatched to any gene: 11. TCRdb analysed the RACE reads with MiXCR anew, one entry per CDR3 protein. This table has 200,000 to 300,000 distinct CDR3 sequences, about 9.4% appearing once. In its sample, this clonotype was seen many times. Its antigen is currently unknown. V gene TRBV10-3 combines with J gene TRBJ1-1; 8 bases line up with TRBD1. The starting material was whole blood, obtained in connection with sensitization to the hapten diphenylcyclopropenone (DPC). This receptor was taken from a woman in her 40s with alopecia areata. Some clones in this sample may be carry-over from other donors' samples. The CDR3 nucleotides read TGTGCCATCAGCCAATCGGACAGGGACGGAACTGAAGCTTTCTTT. Translated, it gives CAISQSDRDGTEAFF.